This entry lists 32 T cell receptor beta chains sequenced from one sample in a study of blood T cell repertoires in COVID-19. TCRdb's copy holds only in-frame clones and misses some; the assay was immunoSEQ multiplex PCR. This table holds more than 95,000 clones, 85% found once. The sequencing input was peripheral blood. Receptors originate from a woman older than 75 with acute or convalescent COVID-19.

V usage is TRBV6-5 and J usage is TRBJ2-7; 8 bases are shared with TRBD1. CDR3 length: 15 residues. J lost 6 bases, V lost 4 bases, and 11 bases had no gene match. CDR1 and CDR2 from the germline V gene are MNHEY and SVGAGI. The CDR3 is CASSSADRGGFEQYF. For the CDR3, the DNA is TGTGCCAGCAGTTCCGCAGACAGGGGAGGTTTCGAGCAGTACTTC.

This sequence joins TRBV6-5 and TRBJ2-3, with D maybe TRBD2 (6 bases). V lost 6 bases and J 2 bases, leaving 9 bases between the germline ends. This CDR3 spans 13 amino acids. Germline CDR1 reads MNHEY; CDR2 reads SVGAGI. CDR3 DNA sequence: TGTGCCAGCAGCCGGGACTTCACAGATACGCAGTATTTT. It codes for CASSRDFTDTQYF.

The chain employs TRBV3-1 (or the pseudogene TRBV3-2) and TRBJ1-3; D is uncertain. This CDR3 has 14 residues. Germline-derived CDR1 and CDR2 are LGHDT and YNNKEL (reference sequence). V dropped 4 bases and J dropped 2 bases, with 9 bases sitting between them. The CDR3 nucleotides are TGTGCCAGCAGCCCGACTCTTCCTGGAAACACCATATATTTT. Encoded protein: CASSPTLPGNTIYF.

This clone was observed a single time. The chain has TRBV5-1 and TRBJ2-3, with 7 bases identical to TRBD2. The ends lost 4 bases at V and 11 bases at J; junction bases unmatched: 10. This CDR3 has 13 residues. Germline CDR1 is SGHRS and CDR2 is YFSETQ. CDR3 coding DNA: TGCGCCAGCAGCACCGAGCGGGGCCGGGAGCAGTATTTT. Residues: CASSTERGREQYF.

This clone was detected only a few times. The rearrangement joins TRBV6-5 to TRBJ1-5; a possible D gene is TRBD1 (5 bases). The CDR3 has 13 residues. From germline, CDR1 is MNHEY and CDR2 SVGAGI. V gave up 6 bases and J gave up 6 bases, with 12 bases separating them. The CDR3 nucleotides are TGTGCCAGCAGGGGGGACGGGGGTCAGCCCCAGCATTTT. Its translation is CASRGDGGQPQHF.

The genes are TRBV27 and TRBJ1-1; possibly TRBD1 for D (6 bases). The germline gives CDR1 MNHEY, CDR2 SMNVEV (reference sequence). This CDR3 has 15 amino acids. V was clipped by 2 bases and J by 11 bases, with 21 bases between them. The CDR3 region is CASSLSSGTLKLAFF. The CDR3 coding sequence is TGTGCCAGCAGTTTAAGCTCCGGGACACTTAAGTTGGCTTTCTTT.

The CDR3: CASSRDYGEQFF. CDR3 DNA: TGTGCCAGCAGCAGGGACTATGGCGAGCAGTTCTTC. V usage is TRBV7-9 and J usage is TRBJ2-1, with TRBD2 matching 7 bases. Germline CDR1 reads SEHNR; CDR2 reads FQNEAQ (reference sequence). V was clipped by 5 bases and J by 10 bases; unmatched bases: 5. There are 12 residues in the CDR3.

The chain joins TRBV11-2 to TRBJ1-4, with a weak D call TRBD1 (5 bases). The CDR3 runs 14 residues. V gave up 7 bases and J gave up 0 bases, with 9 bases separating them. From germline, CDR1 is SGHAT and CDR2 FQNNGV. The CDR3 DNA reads TGTGCCAGCAAGGGGCTTTCAACTAATGAAAAACTGTTTTTT. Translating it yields CASKGLSTNEKLFF. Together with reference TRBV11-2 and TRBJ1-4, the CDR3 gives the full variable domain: EAGVAQSPRYKIIEKRQSVAFWCNPISGHATLYWYQQILGQGPKLLIQFQNNGVVDDSQLPKDRFSAERLKGVDSTLKIQPAKLEDSAVYLCASKGLSTNEKLFFGSGTQLSVL.

The CDR3 loop is CSARDTVSAFF. For the CDR3, the DNA is TGCAGTGCTAGAGATACAGTGAGCGCTTTCTTT. The chain carries TRBV20-1 and TRBJ1-1, with D hard to call. The V end was cut by 0 bases, the J end by 11 bases, with 10 bases between. The CDR3 covers 11 residues. Germline V gene data show CDR1 as DFQATT and CDR2 as SNEGSKA (reference sequence).

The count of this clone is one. The CDR3 DNA reads as TGTGCCAGCAGCTTAGCGTGGACGGCTCGGGGGAAAATAGGCTACACCTTC. As protein: CASSLAWTARGKIGYTF. V usage is TRBV7-2 and J usage is TRBJ1-2; D possibly corresponds to TRBD1 (5 bases). The CDR3 consists of 17 residues. CDR1 SGHTA and CDR2 FQGNSA come from the germline V gene. Trimming pared 0 bases from V and 8 bases from J, leaving 22 bases between.

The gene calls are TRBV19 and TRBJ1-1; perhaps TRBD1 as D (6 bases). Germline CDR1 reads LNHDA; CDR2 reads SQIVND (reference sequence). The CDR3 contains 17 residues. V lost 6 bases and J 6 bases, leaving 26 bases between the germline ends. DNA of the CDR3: TGTGCCAGTAGAGTCGCCGTCGGGGACACAGGAACCGCTGAAGCTTTCTTT. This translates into CASRVAVGDTGTAEAFF.

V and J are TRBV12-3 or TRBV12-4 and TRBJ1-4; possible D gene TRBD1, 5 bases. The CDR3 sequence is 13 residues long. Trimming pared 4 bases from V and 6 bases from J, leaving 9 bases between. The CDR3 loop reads CASSYKQDEKLFF. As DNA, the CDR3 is TGTGCCAGCAGTTACAAACAGGATGAAAAACTGTTTTTT.

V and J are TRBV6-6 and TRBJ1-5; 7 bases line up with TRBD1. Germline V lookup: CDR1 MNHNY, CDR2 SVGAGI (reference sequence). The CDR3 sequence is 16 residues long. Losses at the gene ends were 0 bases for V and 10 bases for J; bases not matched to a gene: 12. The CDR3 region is CASSYSKGAGEQPQHF. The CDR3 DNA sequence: TGTGCCAGCAGTTACTCGAAGGGGGCTGGGGAGCAACCCCAGCATTTT.

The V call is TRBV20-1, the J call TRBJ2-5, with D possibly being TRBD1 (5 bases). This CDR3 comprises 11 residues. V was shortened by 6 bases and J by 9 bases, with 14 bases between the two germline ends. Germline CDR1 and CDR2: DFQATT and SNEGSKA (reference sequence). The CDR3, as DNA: TGCAGTGCAAGTCACCAAGGGGCCCAGTACTTC. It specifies CSASHQGAQYF.

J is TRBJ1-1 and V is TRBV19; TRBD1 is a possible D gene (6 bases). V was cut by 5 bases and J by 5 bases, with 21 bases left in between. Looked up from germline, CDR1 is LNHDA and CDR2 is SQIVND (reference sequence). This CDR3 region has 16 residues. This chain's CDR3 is CASSRGRGIGVTEAFF. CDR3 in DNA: TGTGCCAGTAGTCGTGGCAGGGGAATAGGAGTGACTGAAGCTTTCTTT.

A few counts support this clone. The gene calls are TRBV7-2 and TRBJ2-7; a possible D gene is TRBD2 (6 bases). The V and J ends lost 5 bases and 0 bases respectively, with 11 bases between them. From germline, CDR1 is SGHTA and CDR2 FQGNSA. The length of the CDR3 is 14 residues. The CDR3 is CASSPTGVSYEQYF. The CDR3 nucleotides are TGTGCCAGCAGCCCAACGGGGGTCTCCTACGAGCAGTACTTC.

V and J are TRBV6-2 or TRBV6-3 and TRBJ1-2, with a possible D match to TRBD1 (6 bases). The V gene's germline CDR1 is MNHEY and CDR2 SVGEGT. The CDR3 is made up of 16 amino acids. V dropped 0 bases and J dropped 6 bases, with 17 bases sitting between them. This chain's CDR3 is CASSYSMGHRADGYTF. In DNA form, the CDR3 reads TGTGCCAGCAGTTACTCGATGGGACACAGGGCTGATGGCTACACCTTC.

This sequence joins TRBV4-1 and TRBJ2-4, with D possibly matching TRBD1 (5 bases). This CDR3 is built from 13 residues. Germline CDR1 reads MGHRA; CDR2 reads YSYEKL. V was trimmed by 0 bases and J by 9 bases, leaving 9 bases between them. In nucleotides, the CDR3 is TGCGCCAGCAGCCAAGATTACAGGTCCATTCAGTACTTC. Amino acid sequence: CASSQDYRSIQYF.

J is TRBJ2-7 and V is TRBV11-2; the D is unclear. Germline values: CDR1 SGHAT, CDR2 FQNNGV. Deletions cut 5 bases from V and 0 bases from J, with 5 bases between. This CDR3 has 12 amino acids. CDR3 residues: CASSLSSYEQYV. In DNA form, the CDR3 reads TGTGCCAGCAGCCTTAGCTCCTACGAGCAGTACGTC.

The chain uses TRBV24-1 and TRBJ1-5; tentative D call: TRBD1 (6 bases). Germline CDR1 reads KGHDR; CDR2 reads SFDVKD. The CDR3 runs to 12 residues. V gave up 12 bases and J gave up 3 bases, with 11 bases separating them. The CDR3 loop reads CAVQGVNQPQHF. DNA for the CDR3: TGTGCCGTACAGGGTGTCAATCAGCCCCAGCATTTT.

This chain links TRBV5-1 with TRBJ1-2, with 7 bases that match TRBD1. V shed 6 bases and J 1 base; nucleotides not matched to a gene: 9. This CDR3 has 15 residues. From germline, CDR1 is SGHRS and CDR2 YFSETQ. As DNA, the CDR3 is TGCGCCAGCACCCTGACAGGGAATGGTAACTATGGCTACACCTTC. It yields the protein CASTLTGNGNYGYTF.

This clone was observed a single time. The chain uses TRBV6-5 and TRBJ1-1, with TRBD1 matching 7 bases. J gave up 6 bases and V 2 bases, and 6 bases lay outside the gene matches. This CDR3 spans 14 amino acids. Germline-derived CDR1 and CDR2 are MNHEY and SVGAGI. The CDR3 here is CASSYPQGPPEAFF. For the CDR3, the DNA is TGTGCCAGCAGTTACCCACAGGGGCCCCCTGAAGCTTTCTTT.

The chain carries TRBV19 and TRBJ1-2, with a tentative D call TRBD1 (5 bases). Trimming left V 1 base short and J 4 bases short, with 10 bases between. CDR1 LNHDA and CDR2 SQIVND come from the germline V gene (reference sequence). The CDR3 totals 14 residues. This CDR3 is CASSIGMTAYGYTF. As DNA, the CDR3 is TGTGCCAGTAGTATAGGAATGACAGCCTATGGCTACACCTTC.

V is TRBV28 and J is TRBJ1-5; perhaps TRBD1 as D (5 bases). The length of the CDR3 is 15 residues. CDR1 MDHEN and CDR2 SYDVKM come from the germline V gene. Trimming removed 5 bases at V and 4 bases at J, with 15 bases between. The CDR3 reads CASSLTQAGNQPQHF. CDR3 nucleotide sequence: TGTGCCAGCAGTCTGACACAGGCGGGGAATCAGCCCCAGCATTTT.

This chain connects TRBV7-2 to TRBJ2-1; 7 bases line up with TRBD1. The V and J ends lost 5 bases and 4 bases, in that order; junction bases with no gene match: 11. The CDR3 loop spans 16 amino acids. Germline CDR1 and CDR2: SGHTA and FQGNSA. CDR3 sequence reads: CASSSRQGWGYNEQFF. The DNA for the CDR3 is TGTGCCAGCAGCAGTCGACAGGGATGGGGATACAATGAGCAGTTCTTC.

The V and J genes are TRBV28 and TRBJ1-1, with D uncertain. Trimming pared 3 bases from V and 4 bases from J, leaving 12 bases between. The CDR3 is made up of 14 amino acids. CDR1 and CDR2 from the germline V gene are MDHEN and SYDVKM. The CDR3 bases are TGTGCCAGCAGTTTGGAGGGCGCGGGCACTGAAGCTTTCTTT. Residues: CASSLEGAGTEAFF.

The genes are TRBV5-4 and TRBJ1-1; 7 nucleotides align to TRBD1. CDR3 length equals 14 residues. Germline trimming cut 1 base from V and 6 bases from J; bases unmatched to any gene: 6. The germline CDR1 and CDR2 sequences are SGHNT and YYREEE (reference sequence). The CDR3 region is CASSLKTGLAEAFF. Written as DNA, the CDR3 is TGTGCCAGCAGCTTGAAGACAGGGTTGGCTGAAGCTTTCTTT.

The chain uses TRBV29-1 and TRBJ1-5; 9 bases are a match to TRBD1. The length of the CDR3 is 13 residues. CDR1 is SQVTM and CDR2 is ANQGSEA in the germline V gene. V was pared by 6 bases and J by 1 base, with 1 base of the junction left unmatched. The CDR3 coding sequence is TGCAGCGTGGGACAGGGAAGCAATCAGCCCCAGCATTTT. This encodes CSVGQGSNQPQHF.

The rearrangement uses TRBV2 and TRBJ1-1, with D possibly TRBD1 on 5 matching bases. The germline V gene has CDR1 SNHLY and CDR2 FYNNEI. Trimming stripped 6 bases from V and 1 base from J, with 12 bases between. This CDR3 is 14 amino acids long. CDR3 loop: CASSVDSRNTEAFF. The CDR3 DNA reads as TGTGCCAGCAGCGTTGACAGTCGGAACACTGAAGCTTTCTTT.

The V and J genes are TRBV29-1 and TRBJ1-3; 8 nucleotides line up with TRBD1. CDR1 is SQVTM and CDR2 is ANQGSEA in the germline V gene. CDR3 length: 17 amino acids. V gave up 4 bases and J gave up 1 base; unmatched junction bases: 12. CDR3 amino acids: CSVVGSSTGVSGNTIYF. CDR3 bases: TGCAGCGTTGTCGGTTCCTCGACAGGGGTTTCTGGAAACACCATATATTTT.

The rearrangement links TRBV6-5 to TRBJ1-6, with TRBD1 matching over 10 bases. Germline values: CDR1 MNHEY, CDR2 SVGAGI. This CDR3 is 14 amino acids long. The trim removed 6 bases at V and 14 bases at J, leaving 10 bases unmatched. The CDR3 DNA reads TGTGCCAGCAGCTCCGGGACAGGGGAAAGGGCCCTCCACTTT. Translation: CASSSGTGERALHF.

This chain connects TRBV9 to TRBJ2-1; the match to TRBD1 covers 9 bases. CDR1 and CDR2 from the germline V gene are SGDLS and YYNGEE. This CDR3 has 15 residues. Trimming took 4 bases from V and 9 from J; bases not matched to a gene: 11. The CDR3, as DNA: TGTGCCAGCAGCTTCTTAGTGGGACAGGGTAGTGAGCAGTTCTTC. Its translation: CASSFLVGQGSEQFF.